The 18 T cell receptor beta chains presented below share a single source sample, sequenced in a study of vaccination and CD4 T cells after COVID-19. In TCRdb, the PCR reads were re-called with MiXCR into one record per CDR3 protein. The repertoire includes more than 35,000 distinct CDR3 sequences, about 34% of them detected once, and 5.8% sits in the top ten. Noted time point: late sampling 161 to 241 days after vaccination in a few convalescent patients. This specimen consisted of CD4+ T cells from blood, obtained about 7 months after SARS-CoV-2 vaccination. The receptors stem from a human donor who had recovered from COVID-19.

The chain uses TRBV2 and TRBJ2-7; 8 bases line up with TRBD2. The V segment lost 3 bases and the J segment 3 bases; nucleotides outside the gene matches: 13. This CDR3 comprises 17 residues. Germline values: CDR1 SNHLY, CDR2 FYNNEI. In nucleotides, the CDR3 is TGTGCCAGCAGTGAGGGGGGTGGCGGGAGGACCTACTACGAGCAGTACTTC. Amino acid sequence: CASSEGGGGRTYYEQYF.

This clonotype showed up just a few times. This chain connects TRBV7-9 to TRBJ1-3, with D unclear. Trimming took off 5 bases at V and 0 bases at J, with 8 bases between the two ends. Per germline, CDR1 SEHNR and CDR2 FQNEAQ (reference sequence). The CDR3 has 14 residues. The CDR3 loop is CASSLKGSGNTIYF. In DNA, the CDR3 is TGTGCCAGCAGCCTTAAGGGCTCTGGAAACACCATATATTTT.

J is TRBJ2-3 and V is TRBV2; TRBD2 agrees at 7 bases. The germline V gene has CDR1 SNHLY and CDR2 FYNNEI. The junction had 5 bases not matched to a gene; V was cut back by 5 bases and J by 0 bases. This CDR3 has 15 residues. CDR3 DNA sequence: TGTGCCAGCAGTAGTCCTAGCGGTAGCACAGATACGCAGTATTTT. It specifies CASSSPSGSTDTQYF.

The chain recombines TRBV6-1 with TRBJ2-1; 9 bases align to TRBD2. Germline V gene data show CDR1 as MNHNS and CDR2 as SASEGT. With V trimmed by 5 bases and J by 8 bases, 13 bases remained unmatched. The CDR3 runs 16 residues. DNA for the CDR3: TGTGCCAGCAGTCCCTATAGCGGGGGCCGAAACGATGAGCAGTTCTTC. Residues: CASSPYSGGRNDEQFF.

The chain recombines TRBV28 with TRBJ2-7; D is undetermined. There are 12 residues in the CDR3. Germline assignment: CDR1 MDHEN and CDR2 SYDVKM. V was shortened by 3 bases and J by 7 bases, with 10 bases between the two germline ends. The CDR3 protein is CASSFGLGEQYF. CDR3 DNA sequence: TGTGCCAGCAGTTTTGGCTTGGGGGAGCAGTACTTC.

This clonotype was picked up one time. Here the CDR3 omits its conserved ending phenylalanine or tryptophan, so a read error is the likely source. The chain has TRBV20-1 and TRBJ1-2; weak D call: TRBD1 (5 bases). Germline loops: CDR1 DFQATT, CDR2 SNEGSKA (reference sequence). V lost 1 base, J lost 6 bases, and 12 bases lay in between. The CDR3 length is 13 residues. The chain's CDR3 is CSARVQAEDGYTL. For the CDR3, the DNA is TGCAGTGCTAGAGTACAGGCGGAGGATGGCTACACCCTC.

The chain is built from TRBV20-1 and TRBJ1-5; tentatively, D is TRBD1 (6 bases). The germline CDR1 and CDR2 sequences are DFQATT and SNEGSKA (reference sequence). The length of the CDR3 is 17 residues. Trimming removed 4 bases from V and 2 bases from J, with 21 bases in between. The CDR3: CSATDWTQGSGNQPQHF. The CDR3 nucleotides are TGCAGTGCTACAGACTGGACACAGGGAAGTGGCAATCAGCCCCAGCATTTT.

There are a few counts of this clonotype. V is TRBV6-4 and J is TRBJ2-7, with TRBD2 matching over 11 bases. The CDR3 length is 15 residues. The J segment lost 2 bases and the V segment lost 3 bases, leaving 3 bases of the junction unmatched. Germline CDR1 is MRHNA and CDR2 is SNTAGT. In DNA form, the CDR3 reads TGTGCCAGCAGTGAGCTAGCGGGAGGTGCCTACGAGCAGTACTTC. Its translation is CASSELAGGAYEQYF.

This clonotype was recorded a few times. The chain joins TRBV19 to TRBJ1-5; 7 bases line up with TRBD1. With V trimmed by 7 bases and J by 7 bases, 10 bases remained unmatched. The CDR3 is made up of 14 amino acids. CDR1 is LNHDA, CDR2 SQIVND, per germline (reference sequence). In DNA form, the CDR3 reads TGTGCCAGTACCAGGGGGGGGGGCGGGCAGCCCCAGCATTTT. This codes for CASTRGGGGQPQHF.

The genes are TRBV28 and TRBJ1-1; TRBD1 matches at 7 bases. The CDR3 runs to 18 residues. J was trimmed by 3 bases and V by 3 bases; bases with no gene match: 16. Germline CDR1 and CDR2: MDHEN and SYDVKM. DNA of the CDR3: TGTGCCAGCAGTTTTTCATTTGTAGCAGGGGGAGGGTACACTGAAGCTTTCTTT. Translating gives CASSFSFVAGGGYTEAFF.

This chain uses TRBV7-3 with TRBJ2-3; TRBD2 aligns across 7 bases. CDR1 and CDR2 (germline): SGHTA, FQGTGA. The CDR3 length is 15 residues. After removal of 5 bases from V and 2 bases from J, the junction contained 7 bases not matched to a gene. CDR3 nucleotides: TGTGCCAGCAGCCCAAAAGCGGGAATCACAGATACGCAGTATTTT. It is translated as CASSPKAGITDTQYF.

This clonotype was observed a handful of times. V is TRBV7-6 and J is TRBJ1-6; TRBD1 might be the D (5 bases). CDR3 size: 16 residues. V was clipped by 1 base and J by 13 bases, with 20 bases between them. Germline-derived CDR1 and CDR2 are SGHVS and FNYEAQ. The CDR3 region is CASSLGHGGRGSPLHF. For the CDR3, the DNA is TGTGCCAGCAGCTTAGGACACGGCGGGCGGGGGTCCCCCCTCCACTTT.

The V call is TRBV20-1, the J call TRBJ2-5; TRBD2 aligns across 14 bases. V lost 2 bases, J lost 3 bases, and 2 bases stayed unmatched. The CDR3 runs to 15 residues. Germline V CDR1 and CDR2: DFQATT, SNEGSKA (reference sequence). The CDR3 nucleotides are TGCAGTGCTAGACCGGGACTAGCGGGAGAAGAGACCCAGTACTTC. Translation gives CSARPGLAGEETQYF.

The chain has TRBV24-1 and TRBJ2-5, with D unclear. Germline loops: CDR1 KGHDR, CDR2 SFDVKD. CDR3 size: 11 residues. Trimming shortened V by 4 bases and J by 7 bases, and 6 bases separated the two germline ends. The CDR3 protein is CATSDGPTQYF. CDR3 DNA: TGTGCCACCAGTGACGGCCCGACCCAGTACTTC.

This chain joins TRBV6-2 or TRBV6-3 and TRBJ2-3; a possible D gene is TRBD2 (5 bases). CDR1 is MNHEY and CDR2 is SVGEGT in the germline V gene. The CDR3 totals 14 residues. The V end lost 5 bases, the J end lost 2 bases, and 11 bases lay between the germline ends. The CDR3 DNA sequence: TGTGCCAGCAGTAAGCGGACCCACACAGATACGCAGTATTTT. This translates into CASSKRTHTDTQYF.

This clonotype occurred once. The chain combines TRBV7-2 with TRBJ1-3, with D uncertain. Trimming cost V 2 bases and J 4 bases, with 3 bases left between them. The V gene's germline CDR1 is SGHTA and CDR2 FQGNSA. This CDR3 comprises 12 residues. CDR3 amino acids: CASSLSGNTIYF. The CDR3 region has the DNA TGTGCCAGCAGCTTATCCGGAAACACCATATATTTT.

This clonotype turned up a few times. The chain employs TRBV19 and TRBJ2-7; 8 bases map to TRBD1. The V and J ends lost 5 bases and 5 bases, in that order; junction bases with no gene match: 5. The CDR3 covers 13 residues. In germline, CDR1 is LNHDA, CDR2 SQIVND (reference sequence). As DNA, the CDR3 is TGTGCCAGTAGTGTCGGACAGGGTAACGAGCAGTACTTC. It codes for CASSVGQGNEQYF.

J is TRBJ2-2 and V is TRBV6-2 or TRBV6-3; TRBD1 matches at 8 bases. The CDR3 is 16 amino acids. Germline V gene data show CDR1 as MNHEY and CDR2 as SVGEGT. V shed 8 bases, J shed 0 bases, and the junction held 8 bases outside the gene matches. In DNA form, the CDR3 reads TGTGCCAGCTCCGACAGGGGACAGACGAACACCGGGGAGCTGTTTTTT. It codes for CASSDRGQTNTGELFF.